These 5 T cell receptor beta chains originate from one sample sequenced in a study of Graves' ophthalmopathy and Graves' hyperthyroidism. The study amplified TCR beta CDR3 regions using RNA transcripts. An initial RT-PCR round employing HTBI primers preceded a second-round multiplex PCR. TCRdb re-called the multiplex PCR reads with MiXCR, one entry per CDR3 protein. Altogether approximately 410,000 distinct CDR3 sequences are present, 15% being singletons, with the ten largest covering around 7%. Sequenced sample: peripheral blood. The receptors originated from a woman between 18 and 30 years old with stable Graves' hyperthyroidism.

Comments on this clonotype: A read error may account for a junction end that differs from germline. The CDR3 region is CSSSHGEGYTF. CDR3 DNA: TGTTCCAGCAGCCATGGGGAGGGCTACACCTTC. The chain employs TRBV3-1 and TRBJ1-2; D not resolved. CDR1 and CDR2 (germline): LGHDT, YNNKEL (reference sequence). CDR3 size: 11 residues.

This clonotype was found many times. The chain uses TRBV19 and TRBJ1-1; D uncertain. CDR1 is LNHDA and CDR2 is SQIVND in the germline V gene (reference sequence). The CDR3 spans 14 residues. V was pared by 6 bases and J by 1 base, with 12 bases between. The CDR3 here is CASSPPSGNTEAFF. For the CDR3, the DNA is TGTGCCAGTAGCCCACCGTCAGGGAACACTGAAGCTTTCTTT.

This clonotype appeared many times. The rearrangement links TRBV6-2 or TRBV6-3 to TRBJ1-2; D is undetermined. This CDR3 has 12 amino acids. Trimming removed 6 bases from V and 3 bases from J, with 8 bases in between. From germline, CDR1 is MNHEY and CDR2 SVGEGT. CDR3 residues: CASRKEHYGYTF. The CDR3 nucleotides read TGTGCCAGCAGAAAGGAGCACTATGGCTACACCTTC.

The CDR3 sequence is CASSGRDMNQPQHF. CDR3 bases: TGTGCCAGCAGCGGTCGGGACATGAATCAGCCCCAGCATTTT. The genes are TRBV25-1 and TRBJ1-5; weak D call: TRBD1 (6 bases). Germline loops: CDR1 MGHDK, CDR2 SYGVNS. The V gene lost 6 bases and the J gene lost 4 bases, with 13 bases spanning the gap. There are 14 residues in the CDR3.

This rearrangement joins TRBV24-1 to TRBJ2-5; D call uncertain. Germline V gene data show CDR1 as KGHDR and CDR2 as SFDVKD. V lost 3 bases to trimming and J lost 2 bases, with 12 bases between them. This CDR3 region has 15 residues. CDR3: CATSDPRAAQETQYF. CDR3 DNA: TGTGCCACCAGTGATCCCCGGGCGGCACAAGAGACCCAGTACTTC.